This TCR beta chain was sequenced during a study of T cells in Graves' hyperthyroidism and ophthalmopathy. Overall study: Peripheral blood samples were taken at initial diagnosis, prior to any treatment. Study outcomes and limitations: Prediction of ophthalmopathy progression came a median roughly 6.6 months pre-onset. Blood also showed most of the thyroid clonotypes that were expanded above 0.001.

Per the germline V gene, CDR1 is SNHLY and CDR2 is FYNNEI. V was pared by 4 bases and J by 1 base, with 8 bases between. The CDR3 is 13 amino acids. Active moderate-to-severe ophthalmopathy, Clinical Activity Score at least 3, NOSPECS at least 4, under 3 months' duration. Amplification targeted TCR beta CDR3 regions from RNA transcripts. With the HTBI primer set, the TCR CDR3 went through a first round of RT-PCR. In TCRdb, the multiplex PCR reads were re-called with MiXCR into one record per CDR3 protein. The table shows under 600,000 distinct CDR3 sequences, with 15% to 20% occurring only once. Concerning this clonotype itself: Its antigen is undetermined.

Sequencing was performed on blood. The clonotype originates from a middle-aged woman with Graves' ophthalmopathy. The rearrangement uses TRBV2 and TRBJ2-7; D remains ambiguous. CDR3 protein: CASSVELSYEQYF. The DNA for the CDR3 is TGTGCCAGCAGTGTTGAGCTGTCCTACGAGCAGTACTTC. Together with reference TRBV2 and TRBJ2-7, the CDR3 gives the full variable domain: EPEVTQTPSHQVTQMGQEVILRCVPISNHLYFYWYRQILGQKVEFLVSFYNNEISEKSEIFDDQFSVERPDGSNFTLKIRSTKLEDSAMYFCASSVELSYEQYFGPGTRLTVT.